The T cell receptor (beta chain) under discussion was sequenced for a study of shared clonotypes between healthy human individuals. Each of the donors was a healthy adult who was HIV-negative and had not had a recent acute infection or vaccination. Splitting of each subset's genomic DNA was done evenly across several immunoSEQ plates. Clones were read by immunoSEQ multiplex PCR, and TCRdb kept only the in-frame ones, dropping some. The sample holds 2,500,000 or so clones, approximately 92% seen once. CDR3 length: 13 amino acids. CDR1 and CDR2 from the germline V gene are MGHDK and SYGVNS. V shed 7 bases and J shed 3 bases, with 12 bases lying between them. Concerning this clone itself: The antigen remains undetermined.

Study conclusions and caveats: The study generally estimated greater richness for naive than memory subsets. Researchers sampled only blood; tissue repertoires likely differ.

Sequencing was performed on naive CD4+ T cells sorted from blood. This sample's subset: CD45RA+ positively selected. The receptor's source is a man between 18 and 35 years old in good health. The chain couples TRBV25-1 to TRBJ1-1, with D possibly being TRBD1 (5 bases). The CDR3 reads CASIQGPHTEAFF. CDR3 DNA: TGTGCCAGCATCCAGGGCCCTCACACTGAAGCTTTCTTT.